The T cell receptor beta chain described here comes from a study of T cells after yellow fever vaccination. This clonotype was recorded a few times. Antigen unknown. V gave up 0 bases and J gave up 5 bases; unmatched junction bases: 5. The CDR3 runs 16 residues. CDR1 and CDR2 from the germline V gene are SGHTA and FQGNSA. TCRdb fed the 5' RACE reads into MiXCR, producing one record per CDR3 protein. Of 250,000 or so distinct CDR3 sequences listed, roughly 6.8% are singletons. Study-wide results and caveats: Reappearance after the booster was observed for most primary-vaccination clones (about 97% CD4, roughly 90% CD8).

Material: CD4+ T cells sorted from PBMCs, obtained on the day of the yellow fever booster vaccination. This TCR came from a young man who received the YFV17D yellow fever vaccine. V usage is TRBV7-2 and J usage is TRBJ2-1; TRBD2 aligns across 9 bases. Here the CDR3 DNA reads TGTGCCAGCAGCTTAGCGGCTAGCGGGACAAACAATGAGCAGTTCTTC. It yields the protein CASSLAASGTNNEQFF.